A selection of T cell receptor beta chains follows, all from one sample in a study of blood T cell repertoires in COVID-19. Sequencing used immunoSEQ multiplex PCR; TCRdb keeps in-frame clones, though not all of them. The table records 250,000 to 350,000 clones, approximately 86% of them present only once. Specimen: peripheral blood. The origin of the receptors is a woman aged 25 to 39 who had recovered from COVID-19. Each CDR3 is given with its conserved first and last residue. D genes are given only for firm matches. Rows give clone size only sometimes, using once, few, many, or a class for an expanded clone.

>TRBJ2-5|TRBD2|TRBV27|-
CASSFFGAGGGGETQYF
TGTGCCAGCAGTTTCTTCGGAGCGGGAGGAGGGGGAGAGACCCAGTACTTC
>TRBJ2-1|-|TRBV6-2/TRBV6-3|-
CASSLAGYNEQFF
TGTGCCAGCAGCCTGGCGGGCTACAATGAGCAGTTCTTC
>TRBJ2-1|-|TRBV7-3|-
CASSLRLGVEQFF
TGTGCCAGCAGCTTACGGTTGGGCGTTGAGCAGTTCTTC
>TRBJ2-6|-|TRBV18|-
CASSPPNLRSGANVLTF
TGTGCCAGCTCACCACCTAATCTCCGCTCTGGGGCCAACGTCCTGACTTTC
>TRBJ2-5|-|TRBV6-2/TRBV6-3|-
CASSYHDSQTQYF
TGTGCCAGCAGTTACCACGACAGTCAGACCCAGTACTTC
>TRBJ1-1|TRBD1|TRBV9|once
CASSPGQGAGRNTEAFF
TGTGCCAGCAGCCCGGGACAGGGTGCCGGTAGGAACACTGAAGCTTTCTTT
>TRBJ2-1|-|TRBV10-3|-
CAISESFYLTGTYNEQFF
TGTGCCATCAGTGAGTCGTTTTATCTCACAGGGACCTACAATGAGCAGTTCTTC
>TRBJ2-4|-|TRBV11-2|-
CASSLGGPRLNIQYF
TGTGCCAGCAGCTTAGGGGGGCCGAGGCTAAACATTCAGTACTTC
>TRBJ2-5|TRBD2|TRBV7-2|-
CASSPLLAVQETQYF
TGTGCCAGCAGCCCTTTACTAGCGGTCCAAGAGACCCAGTACTTC
>TRBJ1-1|TRBD1|TRBV27|-
CASSPTDRVGIPEAFF
TGTGCCAGCAGCCCCACGGACAGGGTAGGGATCCCTGAAGCTTTCTTT
>TRBJ2-3|TRBD2|TRBV30|-
CAGSGDTDTQYF
TGTGCCGGAAGCGGGGACACAGATACGCAGTATTTT
>TRBJ1-1|TRBD1|TRBV19|-
CASSTQYRGASRAFF
TGTGCCAGTAGTACGCAGTACAGGGGTGCTTCGAGAGCTTTCTTT
>TRBJ2-2|TRBD2|TRBV29-1|-
CSVRIRQGGTGELFF
TGCAGCGTTCGAATAAGGCAGGGAGGGACCGGGGAGCTGTTTTTT
>TRBJ1-1|-|TRBV19|-
CASSTQENTEAFF
TGTGCCAGTAGTACCCAGGAGAACACTGAAGCTTTCTTT
>TRBJ2-1|TRBD2|TRBV10-3|-
CAIRGLAGAYNEQFF
TGTGCCATCAGGGGACTAGCGGGGGCCTACAATGAGCAGTTCTTC
>TRBJ1-2|-|TRBV2|-
CASSGGLYGYTF
TGTGCCAGCAGTGGCGGCCTCTATGGCTACACCTTC
>TRBJ2-1|-|TRBV7-2|-
CASSTGWSDYNEQFF
TGTGCCAGCAGCACGGGGTGGAGCGACTACAATGAGCAGTTCTTC
>TRBJ2-2|TRBD1|TRBV19|-
CASRRQGHDTGELFF
TGTGCCAGTAGGCGACAGGGGCATGACACCGGGGAGCTGTTTTTT
>TRBJ2-3|TRBD1|TRBV6-4|-
CASSPSGQGTDTQYF
TGTGCCAGCAGTCCCTCCGGACAGGGCACAGATACGCAGTATTTT
>TRBJ1-2|-|TRBV19|-
CASSMGATHNYGYTF
TGTGCCAGTAGTATGGGCGCCACCCATAACTATGGCTACACCTTC
>TRBJ2-3|-|TRBV21-1|-
CARRSGGYTDTQYF
TGTGCCCGTCGGAGCGGGGGTTACACAGATACGCAGTATTTT
>TRBJ1-4|-|TRBV30|-
CAWSVGGEKLFF
TGTGCCTGGAGTGTGGGAGGCGAAAAACTGTTTTTT
>TRBJ2-1|TRBD2|TRBV5-5|-
CASSFGGGAYNEQFF
TGTGCCAGCAGCTTTGGCGGGGGGGCCTACAATGAGCAGTTCTTC
>TRBJ1-2|TRBD1|TRBV30|-
CAWRGKTGIAGYTF
TGTGCCTGGAGGGGCAAGACAGGGATTGCCGGCTACACCTTC
>TRBJ2-2|-|TRBV5-4|few
CASSLAGVANTGELFF
TGTGCCAGCAGCTTGGCAGGGGTAGCGAACACCGGGGAGCTGTTTTTT
>TRBJ2-1|TRBD1|TRBV4-3|-
CASSQPPGQGVSEQFF
TGCGCCAGCAGCCAGCCGCCGGGACAGGGGGTGAGTGAGCAGTTCTTC
>TRBJ2-3|-|TRBV4-1|-
CASSLPADTQYF
TGCGCCAGCAGCCTTCCAGCGGATACGCAGTATTTT